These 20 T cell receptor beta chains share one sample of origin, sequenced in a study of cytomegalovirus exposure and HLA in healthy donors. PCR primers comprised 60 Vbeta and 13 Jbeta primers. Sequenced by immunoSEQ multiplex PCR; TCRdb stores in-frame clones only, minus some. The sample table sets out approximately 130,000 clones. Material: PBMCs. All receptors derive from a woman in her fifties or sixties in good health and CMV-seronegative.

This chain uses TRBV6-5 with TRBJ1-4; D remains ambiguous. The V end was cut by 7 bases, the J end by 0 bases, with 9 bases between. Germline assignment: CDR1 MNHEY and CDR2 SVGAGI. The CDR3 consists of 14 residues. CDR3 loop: CASTGSATNEKLFF. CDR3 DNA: TGTGCCAGCACCGGGTCAGCAACTAATGAAAAACTGTTTTTT.

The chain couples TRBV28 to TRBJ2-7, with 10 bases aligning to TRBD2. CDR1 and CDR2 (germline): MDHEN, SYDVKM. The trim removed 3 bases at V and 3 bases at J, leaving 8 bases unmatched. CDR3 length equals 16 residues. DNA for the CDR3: TGTGCCAGCAGTTTTTATCTAGCGGGAGTATACTACGAGCAGTACTTC. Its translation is CASSFYLAGVYYEQYF.

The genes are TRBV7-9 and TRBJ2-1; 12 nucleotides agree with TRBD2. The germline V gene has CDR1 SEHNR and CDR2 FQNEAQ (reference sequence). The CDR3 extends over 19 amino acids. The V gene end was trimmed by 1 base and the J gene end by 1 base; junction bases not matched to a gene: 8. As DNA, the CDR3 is TGTGCCAGCAGCTTAGTACTAGCGGGGGGCCTTGTGTCCTACAATGAGCAGTTCTTC. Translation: CASSLVLAGGLVSYNEQFF.

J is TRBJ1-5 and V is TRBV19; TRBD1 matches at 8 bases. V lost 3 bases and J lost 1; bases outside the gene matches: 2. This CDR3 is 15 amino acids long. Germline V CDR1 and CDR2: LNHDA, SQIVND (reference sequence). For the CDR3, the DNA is TGTGCCAGTAGTATGAACAGGGGGAGCAATCAGCCCCAGCATTTT. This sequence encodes CASSMNRGSNQPQHF.

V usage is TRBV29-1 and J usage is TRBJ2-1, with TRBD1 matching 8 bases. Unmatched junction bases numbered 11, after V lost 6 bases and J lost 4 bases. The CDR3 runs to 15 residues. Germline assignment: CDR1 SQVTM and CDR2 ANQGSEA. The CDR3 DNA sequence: TGCAGCGTGAGGATTGACAGGGGTAGGTACAATGAGCAGTTCTTC. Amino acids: CSVRIDRGRYNEQFF.

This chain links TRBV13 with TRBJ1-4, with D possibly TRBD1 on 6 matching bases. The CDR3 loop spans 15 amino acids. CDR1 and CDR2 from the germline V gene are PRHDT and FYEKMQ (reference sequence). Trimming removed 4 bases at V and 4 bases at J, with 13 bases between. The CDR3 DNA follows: TGTGCCAGCAGCTCCCCACACAGGGATAATGAAAAACTGTTTTTT. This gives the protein CASSSPHRDNEKLFF.

CDR3 DNA: TGTGCCAGCAGACCCGGGACAGGGGCCTCCAATGAGCAGTTCTTC. Encoded protein: CASRPGTGASNEQFF. This chain connects TRBV6-1 to TRBJ2-1; 10 positions match TRBD1. The junction had 8 bases not matched to a gene; V was cut back by 6 bases and J by 6 bases. Germline CDR1 and CDR2: MNHNS and SASEGT. The CDR3 sequence is 15 residues long.

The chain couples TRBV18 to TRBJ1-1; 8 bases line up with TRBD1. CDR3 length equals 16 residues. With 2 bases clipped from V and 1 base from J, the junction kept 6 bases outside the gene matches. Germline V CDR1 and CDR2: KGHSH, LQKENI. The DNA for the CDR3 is TGTGCCAGCTCACCAAGGGGGACAGGACCGAACACTGAAGCTTTCTTT. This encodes CASSPRGTGPNTEAFF.

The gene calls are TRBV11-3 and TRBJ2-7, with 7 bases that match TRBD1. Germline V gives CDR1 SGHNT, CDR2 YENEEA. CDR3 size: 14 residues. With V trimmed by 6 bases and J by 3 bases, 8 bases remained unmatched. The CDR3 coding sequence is TGTGCCAGCAGTACGACAGGGTTAAGCTACGAGCAGTACTTC. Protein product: CASSTTGLSYEQYF.

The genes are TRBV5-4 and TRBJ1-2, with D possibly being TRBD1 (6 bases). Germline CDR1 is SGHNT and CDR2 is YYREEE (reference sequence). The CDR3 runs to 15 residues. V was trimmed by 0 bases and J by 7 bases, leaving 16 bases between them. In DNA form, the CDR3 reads TGTGCCAGCAGCTTGGCCCTAACCAGGGGTGGTGGCTACACCTTC. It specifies CASSLALTRGGGYTF.

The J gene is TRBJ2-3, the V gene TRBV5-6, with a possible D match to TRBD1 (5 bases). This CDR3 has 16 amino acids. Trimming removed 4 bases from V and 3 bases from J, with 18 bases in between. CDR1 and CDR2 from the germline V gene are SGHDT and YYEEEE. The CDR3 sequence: CASSAGGARRTDTQYF. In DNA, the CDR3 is TGTGCCAGCAGCGCTGGTGGGGCCAGGAGAACAGATACGCAGTATTTT.

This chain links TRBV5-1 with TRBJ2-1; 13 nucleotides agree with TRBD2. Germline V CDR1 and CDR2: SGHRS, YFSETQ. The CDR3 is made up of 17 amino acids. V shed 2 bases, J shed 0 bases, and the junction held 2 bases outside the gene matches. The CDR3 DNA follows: TGCGCCAGCAGCTTTTGGACTAGCGGGAGCTCCTACAATGAGCAGTTCTTC. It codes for CASSFWTSGSSYNEQFF.

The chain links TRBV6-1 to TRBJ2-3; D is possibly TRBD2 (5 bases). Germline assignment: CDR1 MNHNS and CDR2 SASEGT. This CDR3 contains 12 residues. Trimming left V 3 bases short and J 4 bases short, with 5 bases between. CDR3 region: CASSERADTQYF. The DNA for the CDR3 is TGTGCCAGCAGTGAGCGGGCAGATACGCAGTATTTT.

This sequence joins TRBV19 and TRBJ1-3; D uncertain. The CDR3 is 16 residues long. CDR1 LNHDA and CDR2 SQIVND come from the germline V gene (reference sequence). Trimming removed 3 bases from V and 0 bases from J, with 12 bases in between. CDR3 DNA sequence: TGTGCCAGTAGTATTAACCACCGGAGCTCTGGAAACACCATATATTTT. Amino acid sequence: CASSINHRSSGNTIYF.

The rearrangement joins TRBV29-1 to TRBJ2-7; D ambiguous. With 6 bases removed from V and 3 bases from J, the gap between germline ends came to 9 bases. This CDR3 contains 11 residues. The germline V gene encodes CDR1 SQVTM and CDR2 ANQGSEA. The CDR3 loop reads CSVDSGYEQYF. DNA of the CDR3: TGCAGCGTCGACTCGGGCTACGAGCAGTACTTC.

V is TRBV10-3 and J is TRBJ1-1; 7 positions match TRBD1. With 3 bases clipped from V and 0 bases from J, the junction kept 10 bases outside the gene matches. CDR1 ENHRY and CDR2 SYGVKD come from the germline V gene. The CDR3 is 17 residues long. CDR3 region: CAISDRGAGLMNTEAFF. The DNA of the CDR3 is TGTGCCATCAGTGACAGGGGGGCGGGGCTCATGAACACTGAAGCTTTCTTT.

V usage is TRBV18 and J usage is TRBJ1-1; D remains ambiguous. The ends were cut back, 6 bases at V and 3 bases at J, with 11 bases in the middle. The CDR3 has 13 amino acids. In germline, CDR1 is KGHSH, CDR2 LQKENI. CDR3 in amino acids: CASSPGGHTEAFF. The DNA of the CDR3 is TGTGCCAGCTCCCCAGGAGGACACACTGAAGCTTTCTTT.

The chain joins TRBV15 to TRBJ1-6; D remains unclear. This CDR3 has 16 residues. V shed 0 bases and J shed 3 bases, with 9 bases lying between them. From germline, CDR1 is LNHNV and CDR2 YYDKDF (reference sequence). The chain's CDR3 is CATSREGGNYNSPLHF. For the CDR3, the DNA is TGTGCCACCAGCAGAGAAGGAGGAAACTATAATTCACCCCTCCACTTT.

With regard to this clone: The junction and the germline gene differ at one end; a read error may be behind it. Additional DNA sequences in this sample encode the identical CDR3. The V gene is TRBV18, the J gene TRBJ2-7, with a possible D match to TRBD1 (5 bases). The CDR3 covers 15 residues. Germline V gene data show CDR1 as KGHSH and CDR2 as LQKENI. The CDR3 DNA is TGTGCCAGCTCCCCTGGACAAGGGTCAGCCTATGAGCAGTACTTC. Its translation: CASSPGQGSAYEQYF.

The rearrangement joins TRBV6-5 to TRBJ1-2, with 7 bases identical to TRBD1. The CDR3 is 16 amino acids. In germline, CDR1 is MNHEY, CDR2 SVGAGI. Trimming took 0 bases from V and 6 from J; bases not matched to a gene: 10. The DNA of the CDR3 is TGTGCCAGCAGTTACTCGATCGACAGGGTGCAGAATGGCTACACCTTC. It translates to CASSYSIDRVQNGYTF.